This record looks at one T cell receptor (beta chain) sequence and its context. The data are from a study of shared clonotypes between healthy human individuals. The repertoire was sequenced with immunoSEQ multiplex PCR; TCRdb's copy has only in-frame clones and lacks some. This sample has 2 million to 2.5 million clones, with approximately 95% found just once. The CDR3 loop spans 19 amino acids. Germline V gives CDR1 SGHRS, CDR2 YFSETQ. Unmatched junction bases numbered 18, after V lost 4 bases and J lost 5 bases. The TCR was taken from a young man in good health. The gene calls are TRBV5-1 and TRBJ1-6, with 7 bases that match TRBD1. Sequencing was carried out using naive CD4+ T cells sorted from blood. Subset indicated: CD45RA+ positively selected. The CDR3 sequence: CASSLETQGKVVNNSPLHF. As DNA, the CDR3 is TGCGCCAGCAGCCTGGAAACACAGGGGAAGGTGGTTAATAATTCACCCCTCCACTTT.